Below are 15 T cell receptor beta chains sequenced from a single sample in a study of human T cells and chemical hapten exposure. As for time point: patch test 2, 6 weeks after DPC sensitization. Noted treatment: therapeutic diphenylcyclopropenone sensitization with weekly scalp DPC. TCRdb re-called the RACE reads through MiXCR, storing one row per CDR3 protein. The sample shows over 40,000 distinct CDR3 sequences, 3% to 3.5% of them seen only once. The material was whole blood, obtained in connection with sensitization to the hapten diphenylcyclopropenone (DPC). The receptor set was obtained from a man between 40 and 49 years old with alopecia areata. Some clones in this sample may be carry-over from other donors' samples.

This clonotype turned up a few times. The chain recombines TRBV20-1 with TRBJ2-7; the match to TRBD1 covers 7 bases. Germline loops: CDR1 DFQATT, CDR2 SNEGSKA (reference sequence). CDR3 length: 15 residues. Losses at the gene ends were 0 bases for V and 0 bases for J; bases not matched to a gene: 5. CDR3 sequence (DNA): TGCAGTGCTAGAGATGAGGGGGCGCCCTCCTACGAGCAGTACTTC. Amino acid sequence: CSARDEGAPSYEQYF.

At least ten counts were recorded for this clonotype. V usage is TRBV2 and J usage is TRBJ1-2; the match to TRBD1 covers 7 bases. Germline CDR1 SNHLY, CDR2 FYNNEI. This CDR3 contains 13 residues. V was clipped by 5 bases and J by 3 bases; unmatched bases: 3. CDR3 sequence: CASSTDRDYGYTF. CDR3 coding DNA: TGTGCCAGCAGTACTGACAGGGACTATGGCTACACCTTC.

This clonotype was counted at least ten times. The chain has TRBV11-2 and TRBJ2-7, with 10 bases lining up with TRBD2. Germline lookup yields CDR1 SGHAT and CDR2 FQNNGV. The V gene end was trimmed by 1 base and the J gene end by 4 bases; junction bases not matched to a gene: 4. The CDR3 loop spans 15 amino acids. The CDR3 sequence: CASSLGTSGIYEQYF. The CDR3 region has the DNA TGTGCCAGCAGCTTAGGTACTAGCGGGATTTACGAGCAGTACTTC. Based on the CDR3 plus reference TRBV11-2 and TRBJ2-7, the full variable domain is EAGVAQSPRYKIIEKRQSVAFWCNPISGHATLYWYQQILGQGPKLLIQFQNNGVVDDSQLPKDRFSAERLKGVDSTLKIQPAKLEDSAVYLCASSLGTSGIYEQYFGPGTRLTVT.

Ten or more counts support this clonotype. The J gene is TRBJ2-7, the V gene TRBV7-9; 7 bases agree with TRBD1. The CDR3 length is 16 residues. Germline-derived CDR1 and CDR2 are SEHNR and FQNEAQ (reference sequence). V shed 4 bases and J 0 bases; nucleotides not matched to a gene: 9. CDR3 coding DNA: TGTGCCAGCAGCTCCCCCTCCGGGACAGCCTCCTACGAGCAGTACTTC. This sequence encodes CASSSPSGTASYEQYF.

The table lists this clonotype with many counts. V gene TRBV2 combines with J gene TRBJ1-1; TRBD1 aligns across 9 bases. CDR3 size: 15 residues. The V and J ends lost 5 bases and 1 base, in that order; junction bases with no gene match: 5. CDR1 SNHLY and CDR2 FYNNEI come from the germline V gene. CDR3 residues: CASSFWTGENTEAFF. The CDR3 DNA sequence: TGTGCCAGCAGTTTTTGGACAGGGGAGAACACTGAAGCTTTCTTT.

This clonotype has a handful of counts. In nucleotides, the CDR3 is TGCAGTGCTAGAGAGTGGGGGTTGACTAATTCACCCCTCCACTTT. This sequence encodes CSAREWGLTNSPLHF. The chain carries TRBV20-1 and TRBJ1-6; D possibly corresponds to TRBD1 (5 bases). Germline lookup yields CDR1 DFQATT and CDR2 SNEGSKA (reference sequence). V lost 0 bases to trimming and J lost 6 bases, with 12 bases between them. The length of the CDR3 is 15 residues.

The CDR3 here is CSAQWGQGTEAFF. The CDR3 nucleotides are TGCAGCGCCCAGTGGGGACAGGGCACTGAAGCTTTCTTT. The gene calls are TRBV29-1 and TRBJ1-1; 9 positions agree with TRBD1. Germline V gives CDR1 SQVTM, CDR2 ANQGSEA. This CDR3 has 13 amino acids. The V gene end was trimmed by 7 bases and the J gene end by 4 bases; junction bases not matched to a gene: 7.

Ten or more counts support this clonotype. The chain links TRBV10-1 to TRBJ2-2; D call uncertain. CDR1 and CDR2 (germline): WNHNN, SYGVQD (reference sequence). V lost 4 bases to trimming and J lost 6 bases, with 9 bases between them. There are 13 residues in the CDR3. The CDR3 loop is CASSVAKAGELFF. The CDR3, as DNA: TGCGCCAGCAGTGTGGCGAAAGCCGGGGAGCTGTTTTTT.

This clonotype was found many times. This chain connects TRBV6-2 or TRBV6-3 to TRBJ2-7; no firm D call. V lost 2 bases, J lost 6 bases, and 11 bases lay in between. CDR1 is MNHEY and CDR2 is SVGEGT in the germline V gene. The CDR3 is 13 residues long. The DNA of the CDR3 is TGTGCCAGCAGTTACCCGTACCCATCCGAGCAGTACTTC. Its translation: CASSYPYPSEQYF.

This clonotype has at least ten counts. The chain recombines TRBV7-9 with TRBJ2-2; possibly TRBD2 for D (5 bases). The CDR3 extends over 14 amino acids. Germline CDR1 SEHNR, CDR2 FQNEAQ (reference sequence). Trimming stripped 5 bases from V and 0 bases from J, with 7 bases between. CDR3 protein: CASSQLANTGELFF. The CDR3 DNA sequence: TGTGCCAGCAGCCAACTAGCGAACACCGGGGAGCTGTTTTTT.

This clonotype was counted many times. V gene TRBV29-1 combines with J gene TRBJ2-3; weak D call: TRBD2 (5 bases). Deletions cut 6 bases from V and 6 bases from J, with 13 bases between. The CDR3 contains 12 residues. Germline loops: CDR1 SQVTM, CDR2 ANQGSEA. For the CDR3, the DNA is TGCAGCGTCGAACTAGATTCTGATACGCAGTATTTT. Amino acid sequence: CSVELDSDTQYF.

This clonotype was counted at least ten times. CDR3 amino acids: CASSLLAGRYEQYF. In DNA form, the CDR3 reads TGTGCCAGCAGCTTGCTAGCGGGACGCTACGAGCAGTACTTC. The rearrangement uses TRBV5-5 and TRBJ2-7; 9 positions match TRBD2. Germline values: CDR1 SGHKS, CDR2 YYEKEE (reference sequence). V shed 1 base, J shed 3 bases, and the junction held 2 bases outside the gene matches. This CDR3 region has 14 residues.

This clonotype showed up many times. This chain joins TRBV7-9 and TRBJ2-3; 8 nucleotides match TRBD1. The CDR3 extends over 16 amino acids. V shed 6 bases and J 5 bases; nucleotides not matched to a gene: 13. Germline CDR1 is SEHNR and CDR2 is FQNEAQ (reference sequence). The CDR3 is CASRTPPGQEGDTQYF. The CDR3 region has the DNA TGTGCCAGCAGAACTCCACCGGGACAGGAAGGAGATACGCAGTATTTT.

The sample holds many counts of this clonotype. The rearrangement uses TRBV5-1 and TRBJ2-3; weak D call: TRBD1 (5 bases). V shed 0 bases and J shed 2 bases, with 13 bases lying between them. The germline V gene encodes CDR1 SGHRS and CDR2 YFSETQ. CDR3 length: 16 residues. CDR3 in DNA: TGCGCCAGCAGCTTGGCCGTACAGGCGACCACAGATACGCAGTATTTT. Translation gives CASSLAVQATTDTQYF. Based on the CDR3 plus reference TRBV5-1 and TRBJ2-3, the full variable domain is KAGVTQTPRYLIKTRGQQVTLSCSPISGHRSVSWYQQTPGQGLQFLFEYFSETQRNKGNFPGRFSGRQFSNSRSEMNVSTLELGDSALYLCASSLAVQATTDTQYFGPGTRLTVL.

Ten or more counts support this clonotype. The chain employs TRBV20-1 and TRBJ1-1, with 8 bases that match TRBD1. CDR1 and CDR2 (germline): DFQATT, SNEGSKA (reference sequence). The trim removed 1 base at V and 0 bases at J, leaving 7 bases unmatched. The CDR3 loop spans 16 amino acids. The CDR3 DNA follows: TGCAGTGCTAGAGCTATGGGACAGGCCTTGAACACTGAAGCTTTCTTT. Translated, it gives CSARAMGQALNTEAFF.